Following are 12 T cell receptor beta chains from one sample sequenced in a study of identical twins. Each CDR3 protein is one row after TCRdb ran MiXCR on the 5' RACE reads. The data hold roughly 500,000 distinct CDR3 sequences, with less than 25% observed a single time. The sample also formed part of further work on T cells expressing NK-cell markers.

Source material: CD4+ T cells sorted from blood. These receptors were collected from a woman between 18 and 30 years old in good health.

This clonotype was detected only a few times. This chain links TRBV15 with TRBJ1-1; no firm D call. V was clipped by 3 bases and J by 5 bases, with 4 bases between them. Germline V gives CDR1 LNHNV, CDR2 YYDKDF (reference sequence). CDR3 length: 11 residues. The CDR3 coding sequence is TGTGCCACCAGCAGGGGTACTGAAGCTTTCTTT. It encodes CATSRGTEAFF.

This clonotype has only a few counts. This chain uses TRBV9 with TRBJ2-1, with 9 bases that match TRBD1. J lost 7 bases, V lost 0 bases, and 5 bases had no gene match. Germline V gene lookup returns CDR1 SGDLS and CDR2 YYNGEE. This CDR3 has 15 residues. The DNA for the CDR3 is TGTGCCAGCAGCGTAGAGGACAGGGGAGGGAATGAGCAGTTCTTC. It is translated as CASSVEDRGGNEQFF. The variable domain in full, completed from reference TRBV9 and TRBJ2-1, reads DSGVTQTPKHLITATGQRVTLRCSPRSGDLSVYWYQQSLDQGLQFLIQYYNGEERAKGNILERFSAQQFPDLHSELNLSSLELGDSALYFCASSVEDRGGNEQFFGPGTRLTVL.

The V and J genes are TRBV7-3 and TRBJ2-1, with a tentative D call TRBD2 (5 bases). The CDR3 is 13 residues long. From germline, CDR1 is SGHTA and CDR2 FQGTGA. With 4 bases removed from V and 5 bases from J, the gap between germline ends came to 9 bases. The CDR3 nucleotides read TGTGCCAGCAGCTCAACTAGGGACAATGAGCAGTTCTTC. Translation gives CASSSTRDNEQFF.

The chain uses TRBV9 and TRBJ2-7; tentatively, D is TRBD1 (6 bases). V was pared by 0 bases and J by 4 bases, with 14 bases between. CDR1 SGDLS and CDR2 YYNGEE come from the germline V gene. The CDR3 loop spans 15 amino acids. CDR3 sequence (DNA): TGTGCCAGCAGCGTAGGAGGGACACCACAATACGAGCAGTACTTC. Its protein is CASSVGGTPQYEQYF.

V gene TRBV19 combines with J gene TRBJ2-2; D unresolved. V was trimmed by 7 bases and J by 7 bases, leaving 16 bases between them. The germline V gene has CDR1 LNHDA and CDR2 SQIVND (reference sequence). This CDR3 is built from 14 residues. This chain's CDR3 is CASIQGMGSGELFF. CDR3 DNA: TGTGCCAGTATCCAAGGAATGGGAAGCGGGGAGCTGTTTTTT.

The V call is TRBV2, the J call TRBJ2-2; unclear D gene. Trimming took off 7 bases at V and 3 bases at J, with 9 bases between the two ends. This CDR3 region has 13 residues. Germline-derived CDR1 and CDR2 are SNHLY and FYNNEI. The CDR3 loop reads CASMAAYTGELFF. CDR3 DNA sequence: TGTGCCAGCATGGCGGCCTACACCGGGGAGCTGTTTTTT.

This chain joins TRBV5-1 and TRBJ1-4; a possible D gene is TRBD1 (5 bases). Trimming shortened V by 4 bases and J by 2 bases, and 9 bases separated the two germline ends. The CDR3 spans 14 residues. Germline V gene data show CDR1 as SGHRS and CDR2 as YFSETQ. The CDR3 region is CASSAGRTNEKLFF. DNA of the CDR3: TGCGCCAGCAGCGCGGGACGGACTAATGAAAAACTGTTTTTT. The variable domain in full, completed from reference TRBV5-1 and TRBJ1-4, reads KAGVTQTPRYLIKTRGQQVTLSCSPISGHRSVSWYQQTPGQGLQFLFEYFSETQRNKGNFPGRFSGRQFSNSRSEMNVSTLELGDSALYLCASSAGRTNEKLFFGSGTQLSVL.

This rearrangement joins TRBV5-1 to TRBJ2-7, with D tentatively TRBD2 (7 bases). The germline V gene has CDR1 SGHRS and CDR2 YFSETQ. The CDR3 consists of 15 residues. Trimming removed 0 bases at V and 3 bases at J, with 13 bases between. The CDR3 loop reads CASSLVRGAVYEQYF. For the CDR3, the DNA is TGCGCCAGCAGCTTGGTTCGGGGGGCCGTCTACGAGCAGTACTTC.

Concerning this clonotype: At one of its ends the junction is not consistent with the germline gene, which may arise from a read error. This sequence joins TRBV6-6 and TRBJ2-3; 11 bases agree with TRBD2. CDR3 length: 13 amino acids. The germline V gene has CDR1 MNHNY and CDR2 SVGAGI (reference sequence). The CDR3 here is CASSYELAGGKEF. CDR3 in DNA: TGTGCCAGCAGTTACGAGCTAGCGGGGGGAAAGGAGTTT.

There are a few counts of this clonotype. CDR3 in DNA: TGTGCCAGCAGAACTCAACAGGGCTGGTCACCCCTCCACTTT. It translates to CASRTQQGWSPLHF. The J gene is TRBJ1-6, the V gene TRBV12-3 or TRBV12-4; TRBD1 might be the D (6 bases). Trimming pared 6 bases from V and 10 bases from J, leaving 16 bases between. This CDR3 has 14 residues.

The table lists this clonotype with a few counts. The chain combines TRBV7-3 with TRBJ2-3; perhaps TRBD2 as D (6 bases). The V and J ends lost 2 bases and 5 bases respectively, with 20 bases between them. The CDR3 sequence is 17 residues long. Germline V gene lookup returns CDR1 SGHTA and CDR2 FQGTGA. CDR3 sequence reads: CASSLVLAANRGDTQYF. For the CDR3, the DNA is TGTGCCAGCAGCTTAGTATTAGCGGCGAACCGTGGAGATACGCAGTATTTT.

CDR3 DNA: TGCAGTCCAGGCCGACAGGGTGGGGGAAATACGCAGTATTTT. Translated: CSPGRQGGGNTQYF. The chain has TRBV20-1 and TRBJ2-3; 7 nucleotides agree with TRBD1. CDR1 and CDR2 (germline): DFQATT, SNEGSKA (reference sequence). J was trimmed by 7 bases and V by 8 bases; bases with no gene match: 15. This CDR3 region has 14 residues.